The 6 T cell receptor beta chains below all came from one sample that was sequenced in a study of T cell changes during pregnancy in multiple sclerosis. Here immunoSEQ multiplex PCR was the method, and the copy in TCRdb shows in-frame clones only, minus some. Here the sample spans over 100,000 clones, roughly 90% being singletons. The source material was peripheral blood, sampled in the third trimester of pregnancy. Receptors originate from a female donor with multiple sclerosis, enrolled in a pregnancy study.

The CDR3 loop is CASNPGQNYGYTF. The CDR3 DNA reads as TGTGCCAGCAACCCGGGACAAAACTATGGCTACACCTTC. The rearrangement joins TRBV2 to TRBJ1-2, with D perhaps matching TRBD1 (6 bases). This CDR3 contains 13 residues. Germline V lookup: CDR1 SNHLY, CDR2 FYNNEI. Trimming took off 7 bases at V and 2 bases at J, with 11 bases between the two ends. Supplemented by reference TRBV2 and TRBJ1-2, the full variable domain reads EPEVTQTPSHQVTQMGQEVILRCVPISNHLYFYWYRQILGQKVEFLVSFYNNEISEKSEIFDDQFSVERPDGSNFTLKIRSTKLEDSAMYFCASNPGQNYGYTFGSGTRLTVV.

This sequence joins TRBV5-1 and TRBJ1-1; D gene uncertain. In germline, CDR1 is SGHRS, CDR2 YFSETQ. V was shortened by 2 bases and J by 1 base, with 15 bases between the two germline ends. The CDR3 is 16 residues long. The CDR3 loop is CASSFGLPRQNTEAFF. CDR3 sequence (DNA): TGCGCCAGCAGCTTCGGGTTACCCCGCCAGAACACTGAAGCTTTCTTT. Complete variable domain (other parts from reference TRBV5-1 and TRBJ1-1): KAGVTQTPRYLIKTRGQQVTLSCSPISGHRSVSWYQQTPGQGLQFLFEYFSETQRNKGNFPGRFSGRQFSNSRSEMNVSTLELGDSALYLCASSFGLPRQNTEAFFGQGTRLTVV.

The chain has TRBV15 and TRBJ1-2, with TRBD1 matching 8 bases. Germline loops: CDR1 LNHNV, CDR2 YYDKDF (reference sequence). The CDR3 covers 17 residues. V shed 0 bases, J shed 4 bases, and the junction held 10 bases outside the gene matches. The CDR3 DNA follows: TGTGCCACCAGCAGAGATTCGGGCAGGGGGCTTAGCTATGGCTACACCTTC. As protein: CATSRDSGRGLSYGYTF.

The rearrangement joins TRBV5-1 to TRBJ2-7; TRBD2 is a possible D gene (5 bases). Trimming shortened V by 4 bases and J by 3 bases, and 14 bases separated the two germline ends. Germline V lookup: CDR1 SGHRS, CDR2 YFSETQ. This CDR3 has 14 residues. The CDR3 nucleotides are TGCGCCAGCAGCGTTAGAGGGCAGGACTACGAGCAGTACTTC. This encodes CASSVRGQDYEQYF.

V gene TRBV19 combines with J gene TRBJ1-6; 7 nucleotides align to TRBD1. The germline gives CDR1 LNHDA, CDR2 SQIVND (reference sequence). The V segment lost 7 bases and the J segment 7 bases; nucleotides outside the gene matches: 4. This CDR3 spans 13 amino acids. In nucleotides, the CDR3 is TGTGCCAGTAAGGACAGGCCCAATTCACCCCTCCACTTT. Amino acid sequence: CASKDRPNSPLHF.

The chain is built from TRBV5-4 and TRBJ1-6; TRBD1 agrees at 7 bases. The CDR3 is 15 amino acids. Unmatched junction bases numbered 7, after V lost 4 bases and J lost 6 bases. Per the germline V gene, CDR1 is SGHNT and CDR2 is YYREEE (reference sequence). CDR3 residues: CASSPVGQTNSPLHF. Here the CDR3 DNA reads TGTGCCAGCAGCCCTGTGGGACAGACTAATTCACCCCTCCACTTT.